This is a list of T cell receptor beta chains from one sample in a study of blood T cell repertoires in COVID-19. The method was immunoSEQ multiplex PCR; TCRdb's version includes in-frame clones alone and lacks a portion of them. Of some 100,000 clones listed, around 80% are singletons. Sequencing input: peripheral blood. The receptors originated from a man aged 45-65 years with active or convalescent COVID-19. CDR3s include the opening cysteine and the closing phenylalanine or tryptophan. Each record gives: D gene, clone size, J gene, V gene, CDR3 protein, CDR3 DNA. The D gene is left open where the match is weak. Only some rows state a clone size, as once, few, many or a class for expanded clones.

.	once	TRBJ1-1	TRBV3-1/TRBV3-2	CASSQSRSTEAFF	TGTGCCAGCAGCCAATCGAGGTCCACTGAAGCTTTCTTT
TRBD1	.	TRBJ2-1	TRBV6-1	CASRETGTALGNEQFF	TGTGCCAGCAGAGAAACCGGGACAGCCCTGGGGAATGAGCAGTTCTTC
TRBD2	.	TRBJ2-3	TRBV29-1	CSVEDLPAGVSDTQYF	TGCAGCGTTGAAGATCTTCCAGCGGGGGTTTCAGATACGCAGTATTTT
.	.	TRBJ1-1	TRBV6-5	CASSNGVTEAFF	TGTGCCAGCAGTAACGGGGTCACTGAAGCTTTCTTT
.	.	TRBJ2-7	TRBV7-9	CASSLPGPGTYEQYF	TGTGCCAGCAGCTTACCCGGGCCCGGGACCTACGAGCAGTACTTC
TRBD2	.	TRBJ2-7	TRBV7-2	CASSLGGVSGGWEQYF	TGTGCCAGCAGCTTAGGGGGTGTGAGCGGGGGGTGGGAGCAGTACTTC
.	once	TRBJ1-5	TRBV3-1/TRBV3-2	CASSHRTVGGNQPQHF	TGTGCCAGCAGCCACCGGACAGTTGGCGGCAATCAGCCCCAGCATTTT
.	.	TRBJ1-1	TRBV7-2	CASSLGGTANTEAFF	TGTGCCAGCAGCTTAGGCGGGACCGCGAACACTGAAGCTTTCTTT
.	.	TRBJ2-3	TRBV19	CASSTGAFLAAITDTQYF	TGTGCCAGTAGTACGGGGGCCTTTCTAGCGGCAATCACAGATACGCAGTATTTT
.	.	TRBJ1-6	TRBV30	CAWSVQRGSSPLHF	TGTGCCTGGAGTGTCCAGAGGGGGTCCTCACCCCTCCACTTT
.	.	TRBJ2-3	TRBV5-1	CASSLAASAVDTQYF	TGCGCCAGCAGCTTGGCTGCTAGTGCCGTGGATACGCAGTATTTT
.	few	TRBJ1-5	TRBV6-1	CASSGMAGALSNQPQHF	TGTGCCAGCAGTGGTATGGCAGGGGCTTTGAGCAATCAGCCCCAGCATTTT
.	.	TRBJ2-1	TRBV21-1	CASSKGQGAYNEQFF	TGTGCCAGCAGCAAAGGACAGGGCGCCTACAATGAGCAGTTCTTC
TRBD2	.	TRBJ2-5	TRBV6-2/TRBV6-3	CASSYLSSGGGETQYF	TGTGCCAGCAGTTACTTGTCCAGCGGGGGAGGAGAGACCCAGTACTTC
TRBD2	.	TRBJ2-1	TRBV29-1	CSVGGGWRNEQFF	TGCAGCGTTGGGGGAGGGTGGCGCAATGAGCAGTTCTTC
.	.	TRBJ1-5	TRBV18	CASSPGGGNQPQHF	TGTGCCAGCTCACCAGGAGGGGGCAATCAGCCCCAGCATTTT
TRBD1	once	TRBJ2-5	TRBV7-9	CASSWTGYVGSYQETQYF	TGTGCCAGCAGCTGGACAGGGTATGTGGGGTCTTATCAAGAGACCCAGTACTTC
TRBD1	.	TRBJ2-7	TRBV7-8	CASSLAGTGSHEQYF	TGTGCCAGCAGCTTAGCCGGGACAGGGTCCCACGAGCAGTACTTC
.	.	TRBJ1-4	TRBV5-1	CASSLDVSQRPNEKLFF	TGCGCCAGCAGCTTGGATGTCAGCCAGCGGCCTAATGAAAAACTGTTTTTT
.	.	TRBJ1-6	TRBV7-9	CASNEENNSPLHF	TGTGCCAGCAACGAGGAAAATAATTCACCCCTCCACTTT
.	.	TRBJ2-2	TRBV19	CASSDKGGTGELFF	TGTGCCAGTAGTGACAAAGGGGGCACCGGGGAGCTGTTTTTT
TRBD1	.	TRBJ1-2	TRBV2	CASREGADYGYTF	TGTGCCAGCAGGGAGGGGGCGGACTATGGCTACACCTTC